Ten or more counts support the clone carrying this T cell receptor (beta chain). What it recognizes is unknown. This sample was included in a study of T cell repertoires in cytomegalovirus infection. About the study: Both a matching HLA type and CMV infection were indicated by public TCR beta signatures. Points from the study as a whole: Cumulative frequency of public TCR beta families picked out carriers of CMV plus the relevant HLA. Ex vivo responses were dominated by HLA-C-restricted CMV-specific TCR beta clonotypes.

Germline-derived CDR1 and CDR2 are SEHNR and FQNEAQ (reference sequence). The CDR3 consists of 14 residues. V gave up 3 bases and J gave up 10 bases, with 16 bases separating them. TCRdb recomputed calls from the reads with MiXCR, one row per CDR3 protein. This sample has approximately 500,000 distinct CDR3 sequences; approximately 16% occur once, and the top ten carry 20% to 30%. The chain couples TRBV7-9 to TRBJ1-5; D might be TRBD1 (6 bases). The sequence derives from a human donor in good health (CMV status not recorded). Some clones in this sample may be carry-over from other donors' samples. Sequenced input: CD8+ T cells from PBMCs. CDR3 protein: CASSLDSFAVPQHF. DNA for the CDR3: TGTGCCAGCAGCTTGGACAGCTTCGCCGTACCCCAGCATTTT.